One and the same sample provided the 22 T cell receptor beta chains below, sequenced in a study of T cell repertoires in cytomegalovirus infection. No antigen has been identified for these receptors. TCRdb itself ran the reads through MiXCR, one entry per CDR3 protein. The sample yields 200,000 to 250,000 distinct CDR3 sequences, 35% to 40% seen once. The source was CD8+ T cells from cultured PBMCs, collected from culture after CMV antigen stimulation. The receptors derive from a human donor in good health (CMV status not recorded). Some clones in this sample may be carry-over from other donors' samples.

This sequence joins TRBV7-6 and TRBJ1-1, with 7 bases identical to TRBD1. This CDR3 contains 15 residues. From germline, CDR1 is SGHVS and CDR2 FNYEAQ. With 2 bases clipped from V and 1 base from J, the junction kept 4 bases outside the gene matches. Here the CDR3 reads CASSLNPGGNTEAFF. The CDR3 nucleotides read TGTGCCAGCAGCTTAAATCCAGGGGGGAACACTGAAGCTTTCTTT.

This rearrangement joins TRBV9 to TRBJ2-3, with D maybe TRBD2 (7 bases). Germline lookup yields CDR1 SGDLS and CDR2 YYNGEE. V was shortened by 6 bases and J by 6 bases, with 23 bases between the two germline ends. This CDR3 region has 16 residues. The CDR3 sequence: CASTFLRGGGPDTQYF. The CDR3 DNA follows: TGTGCCAGCACCTTCCTGAGGGGGGGGGGCCCCGATACGCAGTATTTT. Supplemented by reference TRBV9 and TRBJ2-3, the full variable domain reads DSGVTQTPKHLITATGQRVTLRCSPRSGDLSVYWYQQSLDQGLQFLIQYYNGEERAKGNILERFSAQQFPDLHSELNLSSLELGDSALYFCASTFLRGGGPDTQYFGPGTRLTVL.

This clonotype appeared a few times. The chain is built from TRBV27 and TRBJ2-1; possibly TRBD2 for D (6 bases). From germline, CDR1 is MNHEY and CDR2 SMNVEV (reference sequence). V was clipped by 7 bases and J by 10 bases, with 20 bases between them. The length of the CDR3 is 14 residues. For the CDR3, the DNA is TGTGCCAGCATTAAAGGTAGCGGTCTTGGGGAGCAGTTCTTC. This encodes CASIKGSGLGEQFF.

The rearrangement joins TRBV29-1 to TRBJ2-1; no firm D call. Looked up from germline, CDR1 is SQVTM and CDR2 is ANQGSEA. The CDR3 is made up of 10 amino acids. V dropped 5 bases and J dropped 5 bases, with 4 bases sitting between them. The CDR3 is CSVMDNEQFF. Written as DNA, the CDR3 is TGCAGCGTTATGGACAATGAGCAGTTCTTC.

The chain links TRBV7-8 to TRBJ2-1, with TRBD1 matching 8 bases. Germline CDR1 SGHVS, CDR2 FQNEAQ. V trimming: 4 bases; J trimming: 10 bases; junction bases outside the gene matches: 15. The CDR3 spans 16 residues. The CDR3 region has the DNA TGTGCCAGCAGCTCGACAGGGGTGGGGAGCACAAGGGAGCAGTTCTTC. It specifies CASSSTGVGSTREQFF.

The V gene is TRBV15, the J gene TRBJ1-1; D gene ambiguous. Germline loops: CDR1 LNHNV, CDR2 YYDKDF (reference sequence). This CDR3 is 13 amino acids long. Trimming removed 8 bases from V and 0 bases from J, with 10 bases in between. CDR3 sequence: CATGFGLNTEAFF. The CDR3 DNA reads TGTGCCACCGGTTTCGGCCTGAACACTGAAGCTTTCTTT.

This clonotype turned up a few times. The rearrangement links TRBV6-1 to TRBJ2-6; unclear D gene. Germline V gives CDR1 MNHNS, CDR2 SASEGT. This CDR3 is 17 amino acids long. The germline V and J ends were trimmed by 3 bases and 0 bases, with 12 bases remaining between them. CDR3 in amino acids: CASSEFRVSSGANVLTF. CDR3 DNA sequence: TGTGCCAGCAGTGAGTTTAGGGTTTCCTCTGGGGCCAACGTCCTGACTTTC.

This clonotype has more than one count but fewer than ten. This rearrangement joins TRBV28 to TRBJ1-2, with no clear D. The V gene's germline CDR1 is MDHEN and CDR2 SYDVKM. The V gene lost 1 base and the J gene lost 6 bases, with 12 bases spanning the gap. The CDR3 is made up of 14 amino acids. CDR3 nucleotides: TGTGCCAGCAGTTTATTTGGACCGCGGCATGGCTACACCTTC. Its protein product is CASSLFGPRHGYTF.

The chain uses TRBV28 and TRBJ2-3; D is perhaps TRBD2 (7 bases). Looked up from germline, CDR1 is MDHEN and CDR2 is SYDVKM. V dropped 6 bases and J dropped 1 base, with 20 bases sitting between them. The CDR3 has 17 residues. The chain's CDR3 is CASSSQGLAVGTDTQYF. CDR3 bases: TGTGCCAGCAGCTCGCAGGGGCTAGCGGTCGGCACAGATACGCAGTATTTT.

The sample holds a few counts of this clonotype. The J gene is TRBJ1-5, the V gene TRBV7-2; the match to TRBD1 covers 10 bases. From germline, CDR1 is SGHTA and CDR2 FQGNSA. The J segment lost 8 bases and the V segment lost 5 bases, leaving 18 bases of the junction unmatched. The CDR3 contains 18 residues. CDR3 residues: CASSQDGTGVRREKPQHF. The CDR3 DNA reads as TGTGCCAGCAGCCAAGACGGGACAGGGGTCCGACGGGAGAAGCCCCAGCATTTT.

This clonotype appeared many times. This rearrangement joins TRBV19 to TRBJ2-7, with D perhaps given as TRBD1 or TRBD2 (6 bases each). CDR1 is LNHDA and CDR2 is SQIVND in the germline V gene (reference sequence). The V end lost 5 bases, the J end lost 2 bases, and 10 bases lay between the germline ends. The CDR3 is 13 amino acids. The CDR3 protein is CASSGGQPYEQYF. As DNA, the CDR3 is TGTGCCAGTAGTGGGGGGCAGCCCTACGAGCAGTACTTC.

The V gene is TRBV20-1, the J gene TRBJ2-7; the match to TRBD2 covers 9 bases. Germline V gene sequence: CDR1 DFQATT, CDR2 SNEGSKA (reference sequence). V dropped 5 bases and J dropped 0; count of bases not matched to a gene: 8. The CDR3 covers 15 residues. The CDR3 reads CSALVLAGNSYEQYF. In DNA form, the CDR3 reads TGCAGTGCTCTCGTTCTAGCGGGGAACTCCTACGAGCAGTACTTC.

This clonotype was observed a few times. The V and J genes are TRBV4-1 and TRBJ2-1, with 7 bases matching TRBD1. The CDR3 extends over 13 amino acids. Germline V gene data show CDR1 as MGHRA and CDR2 as YSYEKL. The V and J ends lost 4 bases and 12 bases, in that order; junction bases with no gene match: 9. The CDR3 sequence is CASSRGGLDGQFF. The CDR3 nucleotides read TGCGCCAGCAGCCGAGGGGGCCTTGACGGGCAGTTCTTC.

This clonotype was recorded a few times. V is TRBV7-2 and J is TRBJ2-7; 7 bases fit TRBD2. The V gene's germline CDR1 is SGHTA and CDR2 FQGNSA. CDR3 length: 15 amino acids. V trimming: 4 bases; J trimming: 1 base; junction bases outside the gene matches: 7. CDR3 amino acids: CASSSPGLTSYEQYF. The DNA for the CDR3 is TGTGCCAGCAGCTCCCCGGGACTAACATCCTACGAGCAGTACTTC.

This clonotype came up a few times. The rearrangement links TRBV9 to TRBJ1-2, with D perhaps matching TRBD1 (5 bases). Looked up from germline, CDR1 is SGDLS and CDR2 is YYNGEE. This CDR3 region has 18 residues. V lost 3 bases, J lost 0 bases, and 21 bases lay in between. The CDR3 here is CASSGTVGRHSTNYGYTF. The CDR3, as DNA: TGTGCCAGCAGCGGGACCGTGGGACGCCATAGCACTAACTATGGCTACACCTTC.

This clonotype has a handful of counts. The chain has TRBV19 and TRBJ2-1, with D perhaps TRBD1 or TRBD2 (5 bases each). In germline, CDR1 is LNHDA, CDR2 SQIVND (reference sequence). V shed 5 bases and J shed 0 bases, with 17 bases lying between them. The CDR3 spans 17 residues. The CDR3 spells CASSPTPGPSSYNEQFF. CDR3 DNA: TGTGCCAGTAGTCCCACGCCGGGGCCTAGCTCCTACAATGAGCAGTTCTTC.

This clonotype was counted only a few times. The chain combines TRBV5-6 with TRBJ1-1; D not certain. The CDR3 is 13 residues long. Trimming shortened V by 4 bases and J by 6 bases, and 13 bases separated the two germline ends. In germline, CDR1 is SGHDT, CDR2 YYEEEE. The CDR3 DNA is TGTGCCAGCAGCCTACGATCGCGGGCTGAAGCTTTCTTT. It translates to CASSLRSRAEAFF.

This clonotype was detected a few times. The chain links TRBV7-9 to TRBJ1-2, with 11 bases lining up with TRBD1. Germline-derived CDR1 and CDR2 are SEHNR and FQNEAQ (reference sequence). The CDR3 consists of 16 residues. After removal of 1 base from V and 8 bases from J, the junction contained 9 bases not matched to a gene. The CDR3 reads CASSLGPGTGGLGYTF. The DNA of the CDR3 is TGTGCCAGCAGCTTAGGCCCCGGGACAGGGGGTCTCGGCTACACCTTC.

There are a few counts of this clonotype. This chain links TRBV27 with TRBJ1-5; D might be TRBD1 (5 bases). The CDR3 has 13 residues. CDR1 and CDR2 (germline): MNHEY, SMNVEV (reference sequence). V lost 4 bases to trimming and J lost 6 bases, with 10 bases between them. In DNA form, the CDR3 reads TGTGCCAGCAGTTACGGGGGAGGTCAGCCCCAGCATTTT. Residues: CASSYGGGQPQHF.

DNA for the CDR3: TGTGCCACCACCGCCATTGGGGGGGCCAACGTCCTGACTTTC. As protein: CATTAIGGANVLTF. The V and J genes are TRBV28 and TRBJ2-6; D call uncertain. This CDR3 is built from 14 residues. V was shortened by 10 bases and J by 4 bases, with 14 bases between the two germline ends. Germline-derived CDR1 and CDR2 are MDHEN and SYDVKM.

This clonotype has a handful of counts. The gene calls are TRBV2 and TRBJ1-5; 8 bases are a match to TRBD1. The CDR3 runs to 15 residues. Germline V gene lookup returns CDR1 SNHLY and CDR2 FYNNEI. The junction had 6 bases not matched to a gene; V was cut back by 3 bases and J by 5 bases. The CDR3 loop is CASSEVRGPDQPQHF. The CDR3 nucleotides are TGTGCCAGCAGTGAGGTCAGGGGGCCCGATCAGCCCCAGCATTTT. Full variable domain (rest looked up from reference TRBV2 and TRBJ1-5): EPEVTQTPSHQVTQMGQEVILRCVPISNHLYFYWYRQILGQKVEFLVSFYNNEISEKSEIFDDQFSVERPDGSNFTLKIRSTKLEDSAMYFCASSEVRGPDQPQHFGDGTRLSIL.

The chain couples TRBV14 to TRBJ1-2; no clear D gene. The germline CDR1 and CDR2 sequences are SGHDN and FVKESK. Trimming left V 3 bases short and J 0 bases short, with 14 bases between. This CDR3 region has 16 residues. As DNA, the CDR3 is TGTGCCAGCAGCCAGGGGAGGGAAACTCCTAACTATGGCTACACCTTC. This codes for CASSQGRETPNYGYTF.